Each of the 2 T cell receptor beta chains below was sequenced from the same sample in a study of CD8 T cells in Susac syndrome. RNA was extracted with the RNeasy kit, and a quantity of roughly 0.45 to 1 ug was reverse transcribed using random hexamers. Via MiXCR, TCRdb re-called the immunoSEQ multiplex PCR reads, giving one row per CDR3 protein. The sample carries some 130,000 distinct CDR3 sequences, roughly 94% recorded once. The sample taken for sequencing was CD4+ T cells from PBMCs. The receptors were gathered from a human donor with multiple sclerosis.

The V call is TRBV3-1, the J call TRBJ1-5; D remains unclear. Trimming cost V 0 bases and J 7 bases, with 10 bases left between them. The CDR3 extends over 14 amino acids. In germline, CDR1 is LGHDT, CDR2 YNNKEL (reference sequence). The chain's CDR3 is CASSQDKGWQPQHF. CDR3 in DNA: TGTGCCAGCAGCCAAGATAAAGGGTGGCAGCCCCAGCATTTT.

In this sample, this clonotype turned up once. The chain couples TRBV27 to TRBJ2-7; D may be TRBD1 (6 bases). Trimming took off 4 bases at V and 6 bases at J, with 10 bases between the two ends. The CDR3 extends over 12 amino acids. The germline gives CDR1 MNHEY, CDR2 SMNVEV (reference sequence). CDR3 nucleotides: TGTGCCAGCAGTTCACAGGGTGCCGAGCAGTACTTC. It codes for CASSSQGAEQYF.